A selection of T cell receptor beta chains follows, all from one sample in a study of Graves' ophthalmopathy and Graves' hyperthyroidism. TCRdb processed the multiplex PCR reads anew with MiXCR; each CDR3 protein has one entry. Among more than 550,000 distinct CDR3 sequences listed, about 38% were seen once. Sequencing was performed on peripheral blood. These receptors were taken from an adult man with Graves' ophthalmopathy. The CDR3 runs from the conserved cysteine through the conserved F or W. The order of the fields is V gene, D gene, J gene, clone size, CDR3 protein, CDR3 DNA. D genes are given only for firm matches. The size of a clone is reported for some rows only, either as once, few or many, or as a class for expanded clones.

TRBV19,-,TRBJ2-2,many,CASSIPGGELFF,TGTGCCAGTAGTATTCCCGGCGGGGAGCTGTTTTTT
TRBV9,TRBD1,TRBJ1-6,-,CASSQDGQGAALHF,TGTGCCAGCAGCCAAGATGGGCAGGGGGCGGCCCTCCACTTT
TRBV6-5,TRBD1,TRBJ1-5,-,CASSTLRDRSRNEPQHF,TGTGCCAGCAGTACCCTCCGGGACAGGAGTCGCAATGAGCCCCAGCATTTT
TRBV7-9,TRBD1,TRBJ2-5,-,CASSTRGIETQYF,TGTGCCAGCAGCACCAGGGGGATCGAGACCCAGTACTTC
TRBV29-1,TRBD1,TRBJ2-7,many,CSVVYRGVYEQYF,TGCAGCGTTGTCTACAGGGGAGTCTACGAGCAGTACTTC
TRBV13,-,TRBJ1-6,-,CASSPGTNSPLHF,TGTGCCAGCAGCCCGGGGACTAATTCACCCCTCCACTTT
TRBV10-3,-,TRBJ2-2,-,CASSSTDTANTGELFF,TGTGCCAGCAGCAGCACTGACACCGCGAACACCGGGGAGCTGTTTTTT
TRBV6-5,-,TRBJ1-2,-,CASSEDGWRGYTF,TGTGCCAGCAGTGAAGACGGCTGGCGGGGCTACACCTTC
TRBV14,-,TRBJ1-3,-,CASSPSLTGISGNTIYF,TGTGCCAGCTCACCCTCTCTGACAGGCATCTCTGGAAACACCATATATTTT
TRBV25-1,TRBD1,TRBJ1-6,-,CASTGTGNSPLHF,TGTGCCAGCACCGGGACAGGGAATTCACCCCTCCACTTT
TRBV7-9,-,TRBJ1-1,-,CASSQEGTNMNTEAFF,TGTGCCAGCAGCCAAGAGGGGACTAACATGAACACTGAAGCTTTCTTT
TRBV29-1,-,TRBJ2-5,-,CSVGDGGGETQYF,TGCAGCGTTGGGGACGGGGGTGGTGAGACCCAGTACTTC
TRBV7-9,TRBD1,TRBJ2-7,many,CASSLVNRGRYEQYF,TGTGCCAGCAGCTTAGTAAACAGGGGGAGATACGAGCAGTACTTC
TRBV24-1,TRBD1,TRBJ2-2,few,CATSDSPGTGGAGELFF,TGTGCCACCAGTGATTCCCCCGGGACAGGGGGGGCCGGGGAGCTGTTTTTT
TRBV10-3,TRBD2,TRBJ2-1,-,CVISEGTSTDEQFF,TGTGTCATCAGTGAAGGGACTAGCACCGATGAGCAGTTCTTC
TRBV29-1,TRBD1,TRBJ2-5,-,CSVRTGNQPQYF,TGCAGCGTCCGGACAGGGAATCAGCCCCAGTACTTC
TRBV29-1,TRBD1,TRBJ1-1,many,CSADRGMNTEAFF,TGCAGCGCAGACAGGGGCATGAACACTGAAGCTTTCTTT
TRBV20-1,-,TRBJ1-4,-,CSARSRPTNEKLFF,TGCAGTGCTAGGAGTCGCCCGACTAATGAAAAACTGTTTTTT
TRBV2,TRBD1,TRBJ1-4,once,CASRGTGGVREKLFF,TGTGCCAGCAGGGGTACAGGGGGTGTTAGGGAAAAACTGTTTTTT
TRBV13,TRBD1,TRBJ1-6,few,CASSPRDRDRHNSPLHF,TGTGCCAGCAGCCCCAGAGACAGGGATAGACATAATTCACCCCTCCACTTT
TRBV9,TRBD2,TRBJ2-2,many,CASSSGGGIVTGELFF,TGTGCCAGCAGCTCGGGGGGAGGGATAGTCACCGGGGAGCTGTTTTTT
TRBV6-6,-,TRBJ2-2,once,CASSYSWGQNTGELFF,TGTGCCAGCAGTTACTCTTGGGGACAGAACACCGGGGAGCTGTTTTTT
TRBV6-1,-,TRBJ2-7,once,CASSEALTSSYEQYF,TGTGCCAGCAGTGAAGCCCTAACGAGCTCCTACGAGCAGTACTTC
TRBV15,-,TRBJ1-4,-,CATRRGTENEKLFF,TGTGCCACGAGACGTGGGACGGAAAATGAAAAACTGTTTTTT
TRBV25-1,-,TRBJ2-5,-,CASSEKNETQYF,TGTGCCAGCAGTGAGAAGAATGAGACCCAGTACTTC
TRBV19,-,TRBJ2-2,-,CASSRATHTGELFF,TGTGCCAGTAGTAGGGCCACACATACCGGGGAGCTGTTTTTT
TRBV14,TRBD2,TRBJ2-7,-,CASSLAGGTPYEQYF,TGTGCCAGCAGCCTAGCGGGAGGGACTCCGTACGAGCAGTACTTC
TRBV7-2,-,TRBJ1-1,-,CASSLAAATEAFF,TGTGCCAGCAGCTTAGCGGCAGCCACTGAAGCTTTCTTT
TRBV6-5,-,TRBJ1-1,few,CASSYSAGKMNTEAFF,TGTGCCAGCAGTTACTCGGCGGGGAAAATGAACACTGAAGCTTTCTTT
TRBV7-9,TRBD2,TRBJ2-7,once,CASRQGLAGEGHEQYF,TGTGCCAGCCGCCAAGGACTAGCGGGTGAGGGGCACGAGCAGTACTTC
TRBV7-3,TRBD1,TRBJ2-5,-,CASRLTGVLETQYF,TGTGCCAGCAGACTAACAGGGGTGTTAGAGACCCAGTACTTC
TRBV2,TRBD2,TRBJ2-7,many,CASTWTSGDYEQYF,TGTGCCAGCACCTGGACTAGCGGGGACTACGAGCAGTACTTC
TRBV25-1,TRBD1,TRBJ1-1,-,CASSEYEAGTGRTFF,TGTGCCAGCAGTGAATACGAGGCGGGGACAGGGAGGACTTTCTTT
TRBV20-1,-,TRBJ1-1,-,CSASDIMNTEALF,TGCAGTGCTAGCGATATCATGAACACTGAAGCTCTCTTT